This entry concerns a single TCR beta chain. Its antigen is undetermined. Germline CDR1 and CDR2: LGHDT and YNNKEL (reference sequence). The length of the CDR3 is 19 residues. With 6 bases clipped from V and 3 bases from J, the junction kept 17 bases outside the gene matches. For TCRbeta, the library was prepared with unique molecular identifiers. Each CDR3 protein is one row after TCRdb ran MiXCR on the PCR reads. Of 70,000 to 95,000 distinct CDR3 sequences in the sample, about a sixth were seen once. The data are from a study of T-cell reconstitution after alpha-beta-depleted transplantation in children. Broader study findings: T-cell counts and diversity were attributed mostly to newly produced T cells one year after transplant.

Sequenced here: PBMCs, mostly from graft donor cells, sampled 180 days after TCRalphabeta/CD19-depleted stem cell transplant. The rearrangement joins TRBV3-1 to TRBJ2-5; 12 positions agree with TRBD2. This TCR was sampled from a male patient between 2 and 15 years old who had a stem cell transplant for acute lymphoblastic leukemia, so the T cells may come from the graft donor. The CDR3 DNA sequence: TGTGCCAGCAGTTTGATTCCTCCACTGGGACTAGCGGGCGAAGAGACCCAGTACTTC. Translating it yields CASSLIPPLGLAGEETQYF.